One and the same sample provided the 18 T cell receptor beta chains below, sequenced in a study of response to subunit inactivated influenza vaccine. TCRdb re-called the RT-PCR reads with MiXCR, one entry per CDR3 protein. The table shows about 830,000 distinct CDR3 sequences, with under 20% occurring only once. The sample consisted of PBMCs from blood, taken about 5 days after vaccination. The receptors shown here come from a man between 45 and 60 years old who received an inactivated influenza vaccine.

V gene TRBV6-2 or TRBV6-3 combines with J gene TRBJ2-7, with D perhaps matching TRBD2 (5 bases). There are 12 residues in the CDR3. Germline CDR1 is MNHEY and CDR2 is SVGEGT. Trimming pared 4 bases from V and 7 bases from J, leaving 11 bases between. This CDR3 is CASSFLSGEQYF. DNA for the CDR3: TGTGCCAGCAGTTTCCTGAGCGGTGAGCAGTACTTC.

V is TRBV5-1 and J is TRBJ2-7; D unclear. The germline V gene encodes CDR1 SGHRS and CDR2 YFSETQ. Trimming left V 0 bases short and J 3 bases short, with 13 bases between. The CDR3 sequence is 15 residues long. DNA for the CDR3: TGCGCCAGCAGCTTGGCCGAAGGCAGCAGCTACGAGCAGTACTTC. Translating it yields CASSLAEGSSYEQYF.

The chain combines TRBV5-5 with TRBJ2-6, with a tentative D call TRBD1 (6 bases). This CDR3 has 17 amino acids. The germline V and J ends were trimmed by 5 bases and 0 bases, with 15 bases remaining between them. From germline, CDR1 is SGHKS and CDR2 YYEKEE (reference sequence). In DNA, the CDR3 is TGTGCCAGCAGGCCCGGGACATCGTTCTCTGGGGCCAACGTCCTGACTTTC. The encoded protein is CASRPGTSFSGANVLTF.

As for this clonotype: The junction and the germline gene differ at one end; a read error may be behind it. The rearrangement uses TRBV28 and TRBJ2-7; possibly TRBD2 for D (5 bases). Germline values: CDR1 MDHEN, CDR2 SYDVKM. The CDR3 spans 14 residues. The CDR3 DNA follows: TGCAACACCAGGCCCACGGGAAACACCTACGAGCAGTACTTC. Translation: CNTRPTGNTYEQYF.

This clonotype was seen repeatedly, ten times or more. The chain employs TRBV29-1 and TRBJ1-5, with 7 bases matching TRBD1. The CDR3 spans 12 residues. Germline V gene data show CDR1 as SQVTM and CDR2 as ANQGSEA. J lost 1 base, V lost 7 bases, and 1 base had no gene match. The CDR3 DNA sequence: TGCAGCGCGGGACAGAGCAATCAGCCCCAGCATTTT. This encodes CSAGQSNQPQHF. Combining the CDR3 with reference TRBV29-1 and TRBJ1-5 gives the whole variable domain SAVISQKPSRDICQRGTSLTIQCQVDSQVTMMFWYRQQPGQSLTLIATANQGSEATYESGFVIDKFPISRPNLTFSTLTVSNMSPEDSSIYLCSAGQSNQPQHFGDGTRLSIL.

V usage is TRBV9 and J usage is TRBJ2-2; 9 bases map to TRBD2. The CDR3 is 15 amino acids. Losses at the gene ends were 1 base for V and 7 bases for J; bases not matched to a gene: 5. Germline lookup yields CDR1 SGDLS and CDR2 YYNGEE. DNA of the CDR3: TGTGCCAGCAGCGTAACGGGACTAGCTGGCGGGGAGCTGTTTTTT. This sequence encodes CASSVTGLAGGELFF.

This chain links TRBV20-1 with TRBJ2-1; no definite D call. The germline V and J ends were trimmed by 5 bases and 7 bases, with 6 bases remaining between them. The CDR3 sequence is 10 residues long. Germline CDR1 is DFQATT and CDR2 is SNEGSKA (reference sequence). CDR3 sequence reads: CSAYSNEQFF. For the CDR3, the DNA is TGCAGTGCTTACTCTAATGAGCAGTTCTTC.

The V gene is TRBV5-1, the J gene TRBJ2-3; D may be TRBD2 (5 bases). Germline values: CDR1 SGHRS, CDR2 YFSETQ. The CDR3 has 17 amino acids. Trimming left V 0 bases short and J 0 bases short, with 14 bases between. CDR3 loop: CASSLVRQRLSTDTQYF. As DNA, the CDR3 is TGCGCCAGCAGCTTGGTTCGCCAGCGGCTAAGCACAGATACGCAGTATTTT. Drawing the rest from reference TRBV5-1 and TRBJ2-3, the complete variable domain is KAGVTQTPRYLIKTRGQQVTLSCSPISGHRSVSWYQQTPGQGLQFLFEYFSETQRNKGNFPGRFSGRQFSNSRSEMNVSTLELGDSALYLCASSLVRQRLSTDTQYFGPGTRLTVL.

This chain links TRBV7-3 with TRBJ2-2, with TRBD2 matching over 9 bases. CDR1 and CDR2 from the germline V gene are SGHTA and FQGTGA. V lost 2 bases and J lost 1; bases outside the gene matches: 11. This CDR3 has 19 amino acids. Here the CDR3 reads CASSLGASGNRMNTGELFF. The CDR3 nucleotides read TGTGCCAGCAGCTTAGGGGCTAGCGGGAATAGGATGAACACCGGGGAGCTGTTTTTT.

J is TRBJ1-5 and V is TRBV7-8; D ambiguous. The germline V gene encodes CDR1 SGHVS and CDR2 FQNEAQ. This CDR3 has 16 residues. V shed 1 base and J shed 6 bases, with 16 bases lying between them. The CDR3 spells CASSLGSVGSGQPQHF. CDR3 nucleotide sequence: TGTGCCAGCAGCTTAGGATCGGTCGGATCGGGTCAGCCCCAGCATTTT.

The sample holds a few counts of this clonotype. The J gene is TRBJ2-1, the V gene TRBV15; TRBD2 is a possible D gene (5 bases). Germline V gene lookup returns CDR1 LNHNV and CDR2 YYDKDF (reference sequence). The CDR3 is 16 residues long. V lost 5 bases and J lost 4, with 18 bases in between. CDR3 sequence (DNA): TGTGCCACCAGCTCCCTTGGGAGAACACTTTACAATGAGCAGTTCTTC. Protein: CATSSLGRTLYNEQFF.

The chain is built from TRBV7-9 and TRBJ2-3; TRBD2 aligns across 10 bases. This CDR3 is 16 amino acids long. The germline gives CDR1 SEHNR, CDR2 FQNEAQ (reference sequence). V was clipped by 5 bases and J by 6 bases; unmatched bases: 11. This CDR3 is CASSPGAASGSDTQYF. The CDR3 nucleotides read TGTGCCAGCAGCCCGGGGGCGGCTAGCGGGAGCGATACGCAGTATTTT.

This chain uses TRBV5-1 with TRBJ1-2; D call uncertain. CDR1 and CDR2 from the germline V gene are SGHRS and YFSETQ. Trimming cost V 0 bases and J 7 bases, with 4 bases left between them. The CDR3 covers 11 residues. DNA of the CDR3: TGCGCCAGCAGCTTGGATGGTGGCTACACCTTC. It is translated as CASSLDGGYTF.

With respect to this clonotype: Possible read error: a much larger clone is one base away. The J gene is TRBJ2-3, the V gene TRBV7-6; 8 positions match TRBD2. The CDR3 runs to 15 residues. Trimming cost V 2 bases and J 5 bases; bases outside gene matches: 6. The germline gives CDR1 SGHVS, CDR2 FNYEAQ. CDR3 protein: CASSLHLAGIDTQYF. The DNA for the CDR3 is TGTGCCAGCAGCTTACACCTAGCGGGCATAGATACGCAGTATTTT.

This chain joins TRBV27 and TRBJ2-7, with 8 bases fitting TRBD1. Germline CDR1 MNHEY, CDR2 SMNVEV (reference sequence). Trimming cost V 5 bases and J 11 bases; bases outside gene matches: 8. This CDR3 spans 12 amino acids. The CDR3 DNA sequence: TGTGCCAGCAGTCCCAGACAGGGGATGGAGTACTTC. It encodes CASSPRQGMEYF.

This CDR3 reads CASSLDPGTAKNIQYF. DNA for the CDR3: TGTGCCAGCAGCTTAGACCCCGGGACAGCAAAAAACATTCAGTACTTC. The chain employs TRBV11-2 and TRBJ2-4; 7 bases are shared with TRBD1. The CDR3 has 16 residues. Germline values: CDR1 SGHAT, CDR2 FQNNGV. Trimming at V came to 0 bases and at J to 4 bases, leaving 6 bases not matched to a gene. The full variable domain, its missing parts supplied by reference TRBV11-2 and TRBJ2-4, is EAGVAQSPRYKIIEKRQSVAFWCNPISGHATLYWYQQILGQGPKLLIQFQNNGVVDDSQLPKDRFSAERLKGVDSTLKIQPAKLEDSAVYLCASSLDPGTAKNIQYFGAGTRLSVL.

In nucleotides, the CDR3 is TGTGCCAGCAGCCCCCATAGCGGCTCTCAAGAGACCCAGTACTTC. Protein sequence: CASSPHSGSQETQYF. V usage is TRBV11-1 and J usage is TRBJ2-5; D might be TRBD2 (6 bases). V dropped 5 bases and J dropped 2 bases, with 15 bases sitting between them. Per the germline V gene, CDR1 is SGHAT and CDR2 is FQDESV (reference sequence). The CDR3 is 15 amino acids.

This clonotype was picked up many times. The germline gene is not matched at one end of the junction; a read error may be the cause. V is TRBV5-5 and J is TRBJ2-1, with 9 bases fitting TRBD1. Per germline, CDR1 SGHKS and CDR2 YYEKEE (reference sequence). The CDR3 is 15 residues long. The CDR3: CASSLTGGSYNEQFF. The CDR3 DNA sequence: TGCGCCAGCAGCTTGACAGGGGGCTCCTACAATGAGCAGTTCTTC.